This T cell receptor (beta chain) was identified during a study of blood T cells in healthy people across ages. With 0 bases removed from V and 3 bases from J, the gap between germline ends came to 16 bases. This CDR3 is 16 amino acids long. Germline CDR1 SGHRS, CDR2 YFSETQ. Primers used in a second PCR of roughly 7 to 12 cycles were a sample-barcoded 5' primer and a J-beta primer mix. Each CDR3 protein is one row after TCRdb ran MiXCR on the 5' RACE reads. The sample has roughly 700,000 distinct CDR3 sequences, around half seen once. The sample holds a few counts of this clonotype. What was sequenced was blood. The clonotype comes from a woman aged 55-70 years in good health. The chain links TRBV5-1 to TRBJ2-7; tentatively, D is TRBD1 (6 bases). CDR3: CASSLAWDTVFYEQYF. CDR3 in DNA: TGCGCCAGCAGCTTGGCCTGGGACACGGTCTTCTACGAGCAGTACTTC.